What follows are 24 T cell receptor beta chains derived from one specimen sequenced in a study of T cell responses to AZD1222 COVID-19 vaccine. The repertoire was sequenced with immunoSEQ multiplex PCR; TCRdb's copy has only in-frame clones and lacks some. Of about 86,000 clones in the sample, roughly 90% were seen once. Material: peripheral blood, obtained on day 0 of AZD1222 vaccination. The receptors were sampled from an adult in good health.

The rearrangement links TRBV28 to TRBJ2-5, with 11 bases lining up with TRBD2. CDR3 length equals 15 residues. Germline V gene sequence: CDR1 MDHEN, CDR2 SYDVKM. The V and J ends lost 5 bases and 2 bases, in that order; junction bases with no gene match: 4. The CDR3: CASSISGRAQETQYF. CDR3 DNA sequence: TGTGCCAGCAGTATTAGCGGGAGGGCACAAGAGACCCAGTACTTC.

The CDR3 loop reads CATSSRPGGYTEAFF. CDR3 nucleotides: TGTGCCACCAGCAGCCGCCCCGGCGGCTACACTGAAGCTTTCTTT. The chain joins TRBV15 to TRBJ1-1; D uncertain. CDR1 LNHNV and CDR2 YYDKDF come from the germline V gene (reference sequence). The V end was cut by 3 bases, the J end by 3 bases, with 14 bases between. This CDR3 spans 15 amino acids. The complete variable domain, with remaining parts taken from reference TRBV15 and TRBJ1-1, reads DAMVIQNPRYQVTQFGKPVTLSCSQTLNHNVMYWYQQKSSQAPKLLFHYYDKDFNNEADTPDNFQSRRPNTSFCFLDIRSPGLGDTAMYLCATSSRPGGYTEAFFGQGTRLTVV.

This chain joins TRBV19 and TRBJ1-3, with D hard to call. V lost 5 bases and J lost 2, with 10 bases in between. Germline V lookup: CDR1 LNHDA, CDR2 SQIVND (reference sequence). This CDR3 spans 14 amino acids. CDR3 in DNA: TGTGCCAGTAGTTCGCGACTAGCTGGAAACACCATATATTTT. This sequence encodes CASSSRLAGNTIYF.

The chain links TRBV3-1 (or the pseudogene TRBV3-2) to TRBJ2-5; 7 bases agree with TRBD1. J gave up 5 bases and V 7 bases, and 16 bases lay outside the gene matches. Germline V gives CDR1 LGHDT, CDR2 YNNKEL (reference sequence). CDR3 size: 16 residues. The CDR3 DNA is TGTGCCAGCACCCCGGACCTGGTAGGGGGCCGGGAGACCCAGTACTTC. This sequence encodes CASTPDLVGGRETQYF.

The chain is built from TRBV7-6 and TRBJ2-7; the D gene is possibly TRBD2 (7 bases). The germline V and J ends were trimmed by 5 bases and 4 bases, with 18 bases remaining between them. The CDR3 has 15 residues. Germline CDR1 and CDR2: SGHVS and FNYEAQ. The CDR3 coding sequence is TGTGCCAGCAGCGCCCGGGGGCGGGGGCCGTACGAGCAGTACTTC. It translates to CASSARGRGPYEQYF. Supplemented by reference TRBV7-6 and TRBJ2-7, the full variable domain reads GAGVSQSPRYKVTKRGQDVALRCDPISGHVSLYWYRQALGQGPEFLTYFNYEAQQDKSGLPNDRFSAERPEGSISTLTIQRTEQRDSAMYRCASSARGRGPYEQYFGPGTRLTVT.

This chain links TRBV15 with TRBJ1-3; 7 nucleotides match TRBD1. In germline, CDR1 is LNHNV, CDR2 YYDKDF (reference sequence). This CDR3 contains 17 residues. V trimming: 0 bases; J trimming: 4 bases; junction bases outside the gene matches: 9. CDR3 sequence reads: CATSRERAQGGGNTIYF. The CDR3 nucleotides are TGTGCCACCAGCAGAGAGCGAGCGCAGGGGGGAGGAAACACCATATATTTT.

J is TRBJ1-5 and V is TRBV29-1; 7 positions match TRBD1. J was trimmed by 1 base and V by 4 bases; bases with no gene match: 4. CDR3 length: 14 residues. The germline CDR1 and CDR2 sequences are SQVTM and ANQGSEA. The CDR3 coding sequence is TGCAGCGTTGCAAAGGGGGCCAGCAATCAGCCCCAGCATTTT. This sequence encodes CSVAKGASNQPQHF.

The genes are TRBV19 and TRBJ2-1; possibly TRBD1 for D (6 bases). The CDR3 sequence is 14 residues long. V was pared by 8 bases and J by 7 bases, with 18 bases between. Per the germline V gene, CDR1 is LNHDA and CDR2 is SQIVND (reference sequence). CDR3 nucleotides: TGTGCCAGTCAAACAGGGCTCGTTGCGAATGAGCAGTTCTTC. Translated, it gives CASQTGLVANEQFF.

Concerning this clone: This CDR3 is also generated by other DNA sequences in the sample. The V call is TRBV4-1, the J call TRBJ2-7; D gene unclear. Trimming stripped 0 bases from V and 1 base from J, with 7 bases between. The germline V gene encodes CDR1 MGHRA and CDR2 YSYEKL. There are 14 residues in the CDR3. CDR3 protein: CASSQEKGSYEQYF. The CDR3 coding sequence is TGCGCCAGCAGCCAAGAAAAGGGTTCCTACGAGCAGTACTTC.

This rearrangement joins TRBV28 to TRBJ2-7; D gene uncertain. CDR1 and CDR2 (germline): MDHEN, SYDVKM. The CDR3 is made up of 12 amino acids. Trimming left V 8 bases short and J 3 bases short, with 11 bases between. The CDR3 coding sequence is TGTGCCAGCGGTAACGCTCACTACGAGCAGTACTTC. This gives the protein CASGNAHYEQYF.

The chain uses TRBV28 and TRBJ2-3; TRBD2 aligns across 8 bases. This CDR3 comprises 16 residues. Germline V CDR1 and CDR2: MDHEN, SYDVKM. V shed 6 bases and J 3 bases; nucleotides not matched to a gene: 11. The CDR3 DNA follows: TGTGCCAGCAGCACTAGCGGACAACCCGGGACAGATACGCAGTATTTT. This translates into CASSTSGQPGTDTQYF.

The CDR3: CASRGTGRHYGYTF. The CDR3 coding sequence is TGTGCCAGCAGAGGGACAGGGAGACACTATGGCTACACCTTC. This rearrangement joins TRBV28 to TRBJ1-2, with 9 bases that match TRBD1. Per the germline V gene, CDR1 is MDHEN and CDR2 is SYDVKM. CDR3 length: 14 residues. The junction had 5 bases not matched to a gene; V was cut back by 6 bases and J by 3 bases.

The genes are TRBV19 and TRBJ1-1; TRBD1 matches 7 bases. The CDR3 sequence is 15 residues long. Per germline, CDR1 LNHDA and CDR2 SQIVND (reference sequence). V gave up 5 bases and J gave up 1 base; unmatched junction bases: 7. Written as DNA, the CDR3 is TGTGCCAGTAGTCTACGACAGGGATCGAACACTGAAGCTTTCTTT. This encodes CASSLRQGSNTEAFF. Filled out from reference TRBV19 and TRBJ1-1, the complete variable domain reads DGGITQSPKYLFRKEGQNVTLSCEQNLNHDAMYWYRQDPGQGLRLIYYSQIVNDFQKGDIAEGYSVSREKKESFPLTVTSAQKNPTAFYLCASSLRQGSNTEAFFGQGTRLTVV.

The CDR3 loop reads CASRGTINQPQHF. The CDR3 nucleotides are TGCGCCAGCAGAGGGACAATCAATCAGCCCCAGCATTTT. The genes are TRBV10-2 and TRBJ1-5; D is perhaps TRBD1 (6 bases). Trimming left V 6 bases short and J 3 bases short, with 9 bases between. The CDR3 is 13 amino acids. Per the germline V gene, CDR1 is WSHSY and CDR2 is SAAADI.

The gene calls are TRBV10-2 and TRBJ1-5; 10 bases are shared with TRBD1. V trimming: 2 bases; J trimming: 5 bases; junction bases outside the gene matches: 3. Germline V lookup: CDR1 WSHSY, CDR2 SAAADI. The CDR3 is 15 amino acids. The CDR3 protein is CASSEPGTGDQPQHF. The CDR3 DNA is TGCGCCAGCAGTGAGCCGGGGACAGGGGATCAGCCCCAGCATTTT.

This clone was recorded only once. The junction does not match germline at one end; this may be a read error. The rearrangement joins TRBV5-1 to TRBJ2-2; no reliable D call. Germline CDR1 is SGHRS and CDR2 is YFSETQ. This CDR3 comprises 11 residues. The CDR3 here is CASSKTGELFF. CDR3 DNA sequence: TGCGCCAGCAGCAAGACCGGAGAGCTGTTTTTT.

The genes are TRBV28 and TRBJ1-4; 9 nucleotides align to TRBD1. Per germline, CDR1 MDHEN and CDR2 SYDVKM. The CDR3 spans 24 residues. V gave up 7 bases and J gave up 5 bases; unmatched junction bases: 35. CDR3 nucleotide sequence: TGTGCCAGCACCTTTACGGGGGTTGGGACAGGGAGCGAGTTTCAATACCTCGAGAATGAAAAACTGTTTTTT. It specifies CASTFTGVGTGSEFQYLENEKLFF. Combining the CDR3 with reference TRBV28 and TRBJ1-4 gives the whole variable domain DVKVTQSSRYLVKRTGEKVFLECVQDMDHENMFWYRQDPGLGLRLIYFSYDVKMKEKGDIPEGYSVSREKKERFSLILESASTNQTSMYLCASTFTGVGTGSEFQYLENEKLFFGSGTQLSVL.

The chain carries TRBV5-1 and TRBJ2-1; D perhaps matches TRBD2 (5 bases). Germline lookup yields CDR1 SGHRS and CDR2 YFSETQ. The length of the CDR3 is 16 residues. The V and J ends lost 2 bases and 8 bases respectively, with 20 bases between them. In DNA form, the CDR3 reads TGCGCCAGCAGCTTCGGGCATATGGGAGCATCCCATGAGCAGTTCTTC. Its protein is CASSFGHMGASHEQFF.

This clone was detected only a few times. The CDR3 loop is CASSRTASNEKLFF. Written as DNA, the CDR3 is TGCGCCAGCAGCCGGACAGCCTCAAATGAAAAACTGTTTTTT. The chain links TRBV5-1 to TRBJ1-4; the D gene is possibly TRBD1 (6 bases). V dropped 4 bases and J dropped 5 bases, with 12 bases sitting between them. From germline, CDR1 is SGHRS and CDR2 YFSETQ. The CDR3 runs 14 residues.

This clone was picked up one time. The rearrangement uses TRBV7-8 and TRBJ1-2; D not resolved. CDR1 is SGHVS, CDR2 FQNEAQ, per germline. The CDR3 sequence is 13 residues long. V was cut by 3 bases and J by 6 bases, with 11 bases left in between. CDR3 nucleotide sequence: TGTGCCAGCAGCTTCTACGAGGAACATGGCTACACCTTC. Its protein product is CASSFYEEHGYTF.

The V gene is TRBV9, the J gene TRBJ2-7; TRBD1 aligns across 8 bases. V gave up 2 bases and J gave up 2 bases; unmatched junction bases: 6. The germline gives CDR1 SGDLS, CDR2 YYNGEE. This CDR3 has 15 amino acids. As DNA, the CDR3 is TGTGCCAGCAGCGTTCGGCAGGGGGCAACCTACGAGCAGTACTTC. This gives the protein CASSVRQGATYEQYF. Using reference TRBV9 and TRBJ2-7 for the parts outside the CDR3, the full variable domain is DSGVTQTPKHLITATGQRVTLRCSPRSGDLSVYWYQQSLDQGLQFLIQYYNGEERAKGNILERFSAQQFPDLHSELNLSSLELGDSALYFCASSVRQGATYEQYFGPGTRLTVT.

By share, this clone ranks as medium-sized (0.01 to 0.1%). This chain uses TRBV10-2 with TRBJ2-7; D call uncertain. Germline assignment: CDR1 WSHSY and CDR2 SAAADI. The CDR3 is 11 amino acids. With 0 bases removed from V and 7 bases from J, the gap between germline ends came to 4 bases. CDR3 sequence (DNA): TGCGCCAGCAGTGAGTCGAGGGAGCAGTACTTC. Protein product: CASSESREQYF.

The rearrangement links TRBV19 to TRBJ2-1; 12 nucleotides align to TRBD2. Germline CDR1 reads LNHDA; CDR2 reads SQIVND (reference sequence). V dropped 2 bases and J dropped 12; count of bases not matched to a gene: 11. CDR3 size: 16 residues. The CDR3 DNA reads TGTGCCAGTAGTATACTGGCTAGCGGGGGGGGTGATGGGCAGTTCTTC. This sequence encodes CASSILASGGGDGQFF.

The CDR3 region is CASSFRFGTGGVGTYNEQFF. DNA for the CDR3: TGTGCCAGCAGCTTCAGGTTCGGGACAGGGGGCGTAGGAACCTACAATGAGCAGTTCTTC. The gene calls are TRBV5-5 and TRBJ2-1; TRBD1 agrees at 12 bases. V dropped 2 bases and J dropped 2; count of bases not matched to a gene: 14. The CDR3 sequence is 20 residues long. Germline lookup yields CDR1 SGHKS and CDR2 YYEKEE (reference sequence).